The source of this T cell receptor (beta chain) is a study of blood T cells in healthy people across ages. This clonotype was seen once. A J-beta primer mix and a sample-barcoded 5' primer were used in a second PCR of about 7 to 12 cycles. A single record per CDR3 protein comes from TCRdb applying MiXCR to the 5' RACE reads. Seen here are 650,000 to 950,000 distinct CDR3 sequences, 40% to 50% observed once, and the top ten hold roughly 19%. Per the germline V gene, CDR1 is LGHNA and CDR2 is YSLEER. The CDR3 covers 15 residues. The junction had 5 bases not matched to a gene; V was cut back by 0 bases and J by 6 bases.

The sequence derives from a man in his sixties in good health. The material sequenced was blood. The chain carries TRBV4-3 and TRBJ2-3, with 8 bases lining up with TRBD2. CDR3 loop: CASSQEGTRMDTQYF. As DNA, the CDR3 is TGCGCCAGCAGCCAAGAAGGGACTAGGATGGATACGCAGTATTTT.